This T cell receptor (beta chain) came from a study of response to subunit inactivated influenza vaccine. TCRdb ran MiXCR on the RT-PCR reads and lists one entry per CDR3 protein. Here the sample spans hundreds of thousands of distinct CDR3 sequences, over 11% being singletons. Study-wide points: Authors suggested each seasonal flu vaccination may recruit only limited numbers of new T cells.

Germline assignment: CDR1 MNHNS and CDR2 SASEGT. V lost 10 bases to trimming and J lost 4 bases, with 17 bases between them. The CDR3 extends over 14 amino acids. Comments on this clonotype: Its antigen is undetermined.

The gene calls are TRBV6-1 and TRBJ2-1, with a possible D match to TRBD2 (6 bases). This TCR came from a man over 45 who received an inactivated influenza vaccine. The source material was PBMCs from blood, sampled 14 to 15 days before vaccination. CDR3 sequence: CAIYRDSTYNEQFF. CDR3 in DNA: TGTGCCATATACCGGGACTCGACGTACAATGAGCAGTTCTTC.